The rows below give T cell receptor beta chains drawn from one sample of a study of Ad26.COV2.S vaccination and SARS-CoV-2 variants. TCRdb's table, derived via immunoSEQ multiplex PCR, lists solely in-frame clones and lacks some. The sample yields under 550,000 clones, 80% to 95% seen once. Sequenced here: peripheral blood, sampled in a trial of Ad26.COV2.S vaccine versus placebo. The source of these receptors is a person between 18 and 60 years old who received the Ad26.COV2.S COVID-19 vaccine or a placebo. Both conserved end residues are part of each CDR3. A D gene is named only where the DNA matches it firmly. The size of a clone is reported for some rows only, either as once, few or many, or as a class for expanded clones.

D gene	CDR3 length	V gene	clone size	J gene	CDR3 DNA	CDR3 protein
.	14	TRBV6-4	.	TRBJ1-1	TGTGCCAGCAGGTTTGATTCCGCCTCCACTGAAGCTTTCTTT	CASRFDSASTEAFF
.	15	TRBV29-1	.	TRBJ2-2	TGCAGCGTTACCCGGGACAAGACGAACACCGGGGAGCTGTTTTTT	CSVTRDKTNTGELFF
TRBD1	15	TRBV18	.	TRBJ2-3	TGTGCCAGCTCACCGTCGACAGGGGGCTCAGATACGCAGTATTTT	CASSPSTGGSDTQYF
.	15	TRBV7-9	.	TRBJ2-1	TGTGCCAGCAGCTTGAGGCTAGTGCTCTCCAATGAGCAGTTCTTC	CASSLRLVLSNEQFF
TRBD1	14	TRBV6-5	.	TRBJ2-7	TGTGCCAGCAGTCCCACAGGGGCAAACAGCGAGCAGTACTTC	CASSPTGANSEQYF
.	11	TRBV7-5	.	TRBJ2-7	TGTGCCAGAAGCTTAATCTACGAGCAGTACTTC	CARSLIYEQYF
.	14	TRBV10-3	.	TRBJ1-1	TGTGCCACTTCCTCGGGGGCAGTGAACACTGAAGCTTTCTTT	CATSSGAVNTEAFF
TRBD2	17	TRBV4-3	.	TRBJ2-5	TGCGCCAGCAGCCAAGATAGCGCGGGAGGGCGGCGAGAGACCCAGTACTTC	CASSQDSAGGRRETQYF
.	13	TRBV11-3	.	TRBJ2-1	TGTGCCAGCAGCTTGGGCTGGGGCAATGAGCAGTTCTTC	CASSLGWGNEQFF
TRBD2	13	TRBV27	.	TRBJ2-1	TGTGCCAGCAGTTCCCGCGGACTAGGTTGGCAGTTCTTC	CASSSRGLGWQFF
TRBD1	14	TRBV28	.	TRBJ1-5	TGTGCCAGCAGACGACAGGGAGGCAATCAGCCCCAGCATTTT	CASRRQGGNQPQHF
.	13	TRBV10-3	.	TRBJ2-1	TGTGCCATCCGACCCATCGCATACAATGAGCAGTTCTTC	CAIRPIAYNEQFF
TRBD2	17	TRBV7-8	.	TRBJ2-1	TGTGCCAGCAGCTTAGCATTAGCGGGAGGGTTCTACAATGAGCAGTTCTTC	CASSLALAGGFYNEQFF
.	13	TRBV13	.	TRBJ2-1	TGTGCCAGCAGCCCAGACAGGTACAATGAGCAGTTCTTC	CASSPDRYNEQFF
TRBD1	14	TRBV10-3	.	TRBJ1-1	TGTGCCTCCGCGGCGACAGGGTTGGACACTGAAGCTTTCTTT	CASAATGLDTEAFF
TRBD2	12	TRBV4-3	.	TRBJ2-1	TGCGCCAGCAGCCAAGATAAGCGGGATCAGTTCTTC	CASSQDKRDQFF
.	14	TRBV9	.	TRBJ2-3	TGTGCCAGCAGCGTGACACCTGGGGTAGATACGCAGTATTTT	CASSVTPGVDTQYF
TRBD1	13	TRBV12-3/TRBV12-4	.	TRBJ1-1	TGTGCCAGCAGACAGGGGGAGGGAATGGTGGCTTTCTTT	CASRQGEGMVAFF
TRBD1	14	TRBV9	few	TRBJ2-7	TGTGCCAGCAGCCAGGGACAGGGGGCGATCGAGCAGTACTTC	CASSQGQGAIEQYF
.	15	TRBV6-5	.	TRBJ2-7	TGTGCCAGCAGGGCGGCAGCCTCCAAGAACTACGAGCAGTACTTC	CASRAAASKNYEQYF
.	17	TRBV12-5	.	TRBJ2-5	TGTGCTAGTGGTTTGGCCCCCAAACAGGGTTTTGGGGAGACCCAGTACTTC	CASGLAPKQGFGETQYF
TRBD1	16	TRBV6-1	.	TRBJ2-1	TGTGCCAGCAGTGAAGTTGTGGGGACAGGGTCCAATGAGCAGTTCTTC	CASSEVVGTGSNEQFF
.	12	TRBV28	.	TRBJ2-7	TGTGCCAGCAGTTTAACGTTCCTCGAGCAGTACTTC	CASSLTFLEQYF